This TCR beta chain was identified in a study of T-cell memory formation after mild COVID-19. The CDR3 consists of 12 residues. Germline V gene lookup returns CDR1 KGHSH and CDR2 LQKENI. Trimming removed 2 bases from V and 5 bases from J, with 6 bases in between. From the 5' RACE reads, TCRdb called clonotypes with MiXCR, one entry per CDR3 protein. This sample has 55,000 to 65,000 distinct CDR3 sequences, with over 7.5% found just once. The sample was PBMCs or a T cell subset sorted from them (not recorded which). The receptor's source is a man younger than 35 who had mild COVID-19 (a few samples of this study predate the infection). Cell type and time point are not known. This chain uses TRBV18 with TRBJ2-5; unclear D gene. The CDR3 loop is CASSPMIETQYF. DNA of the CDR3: TGTGCCAGCTCACCAATGATCGAGACCCAGTACTTC.